This TCR beta chain was captured in a study of cytomegalovirus exposure and HLA in healthy donors. Trimming took 6 bases from V and 11 from J; bases not matched to a gene: 8. This CDR3 contains 12 residues. Germline V gene data show CDR1 as MGHDK and CDR2 as SYGVNS. A multiplex PCR was run with 60 Vbeta primers and 13 Jbeta primers. Data came from immunoSEQ multiplex PCR; TCRdb stores just in-frame clones and leaves some out. The sample has under 70,000 clones, and its top ten clones hold approximately 8.9%. The chain recombines TRBV25-1 with TRBJ1-1, with 8 bases identical to TRBD1. The receptor's source is a man aged 50 to 59 in good health and CMV-seropositive. Material for sequencing was PBMCs. The CDR3 is CASRPRQGKAFF. CDR3 nucleotides: TGTGCCAGCAGGCCCCGACAGGGGAAGGCTTTCTTT.